This T cell receptor (beta chain) was found in a study of tumor-infiltrating lymphocytes in oesophageal squamous cell carcinoma. From the PCR reads, TCRdb called clonotypes with MiXCR, one entry per CDR3 protein. The sample comprises about 14,000 distinct CDR3 sequences, around 47% of which are singletons, and about half rests with the top ten. The table lists this clonotype with a few counts. In germline, CDR1 is SEHNR, CDR2 FQNEAQ (reference sequence). The germline V and J ends were trimmed by 4 bases and 0 bases, with 11 bases remaining between them. The CDR3 has 15 residues. The clonotype comes from a male donor with esophageal squamous cell carcinoma. Sequenced: blood. V is TRBV7-9 and J is TRBJ2-3, with D possibly matching TRBD1 (6 bases). The CDR3: CASSSHGQSTDTQYF. The CDR3 coding sequence is TGTGCCAGCAGCTCCCACGGACAGAGCACAGATACGCAGTATTTT.